This section outlines one TCR beta chain sequence together with its context. The antigen is undetermined. This entry belongs to a study of cytomegalovirus exposure and HLA in healthy donors. Study-level findings and limits: Later analysis showed most CMV-associated TCR beta chains appearing HLA-restricted.

CDR1 MGHDK and CDR2 SYGVNS come from the germline V gene. This CDR3 region has 15 residues. The ends were cut back, 5 bases at V and 3 bases at J, with 14 bases in the middle. PCR amplification relied on 60 Vbeta primers (plus 13 Jbeta primers). Some clones are missing from TCRdb's copy, which holds only in-frame ones; the method was immunoSEQ multiplex PCR. The table includes approximately 140,000 clones, about four fifths detected once. The chain carries TRBV25-1 and TRBJ2-4; D perhaps matches TRBD2 (5 bases). Sequencing was done on a sample of PBMCs. This TCR was sampled from a male donor in good health and CMV-seronegative. The CDR3 sequence: CASSYRNGIKNIQYF. In DNA form, the CDR3 reads TGTGCCAGCAGTTATCGGAACGGGATCAAAAACATTCAGTACTTC.